This T cell receptor (beta chain) derives from a study of T-cell reconstitution after alpha-beta-depleted transplantation in children. Points from the study as a whole: The high TCRbeta diversity at day 60 in some patients came from surviving recipient T cells and thymic progenitors. Fresh T-cell production supplied most of the T-cell counts and diversity seen one year after transplant.

During its preparation, the TCRbeta library received unique molecular identifiers. MiXCR, applied by TCRdb to the PCR reads, yields one record per CDR3 protein. The data contain 280,000 or so distinct CDR3 sequences, approximately 10% of them singletons. Per the germline V gene, CDR1 is SEHNR and CDR2 is FQNEAQ (reference sequence). The CDR3 length is 14 residues. V lost 1 base and J lost 4, with 10 bases in between. This clonotype was counted ten times or more. Its antigen remains unidentified. The specimen comprised peripheral blood, sampled 180 days after TCRalphabeta/CD19-depleted stem cell transplant. The rearrangement links TRBV7-9 to TRBJ1-1; D is possibly TRBD1 (6 bases). The source of this sequence is a male patient aged 2 to 9 who had a stem cell transplant for chronic granulomatous disease, so the T cells may come from the graft donor. The CDR3 sequence: CASSLGQGTTEAFF. As DNA, the CDR3 is TGTGCCAGCAGCTTAGGGCAGGGGACCACTGAAGCTTTCTTT.